The 9 T cell receptor beta chains in this list originate from one sample, sequenced in a study of T-cell reconstitution after alpha-beta-depleted transplantation in children. TCRbeta library construction was performed incorporating unique molecular identifiers. TCRdb reprocessed the PCR reads via MiXCR and lists one record per CDR3 protein. The sample contains 500,000 to 650,000 distinct CDR3 sequences, 11% of which appear only once. The material sequenced was PBMCs, mostly from graft donor cells, taken 180 days after TCRalphabeta/CD19-depleted stem cell transplant. The receptors come from a female patient aged 2-10 years who had a stem cell transplant for aplastic anemia, so the T cells may come from the graft donor.

Ten or more counts support this clonotype. This rearrangement joins TRBV5-1 to TRBJ2-1, with 12 bases lining up with TRBD2. CDR3 length: 15 residues. With V trimmed by 3 bases and J by 8 bases, 6 bases remained unmatched. The germline V gene has CDR1 SGHRS and CDR2 YFSETQ. The DNA of the CDR3 is TGCGCCAGCAGCTACCTAGCGGGAGGGCCCGATGAGCAGTTCTTC. Protein: CASSYLAGGPDEQFF.

This clonotype showed up just a few times. This chain joins TRBV7-3 and TRBJ1-2; D unclear. The V and J ends lost 2 bases and 8 bases respectively, with 12 bases between them. CDR1 and CDR2 (germline): SGHTA, FQGTGA. The CDR3 spans 13 residues. The CDR3 DNA reads as TGTGCCAGCAGCTTATACGGGGAGGGAGGCTACACCTTC. It is translated as CASSLYGEGGYTF.

Only a few counts were recorded for this clonotype. V and J are TRBV19 and TRBJ1-1, with D perhaps matching TRBD1 (5 bases). CDR1 is LNHDA, CDR2 SQIVND, per germline (reference sequence). This CDR3 comprises 15 residues. Between the trimmed V and J ends, which lost 1 base and 5 bases, there was a span of 14 bases. CDR3 sequence reads: CASSIGEFGGTEAFF. The CDR3 bases are TGTGCCAGTAGTATAGGAGAGTTCGGGGGAACTGAAGCTTTCTTT.

The V gene is TRBV15, the J gene TRBJ2-7, with D perhaps matching TRBD2 (6 bases). V was shortened by 5 bases and J by 7 bases, with 15 bases between the two germline ends. The V gene's germline CDR1 is LNHNV and CDR2 YYDKDF (reference sequence). This CDR3 spans 13 amino acids. CDR3: CATSAGFRYEQYV. In DNA form, the CDR3 reads TGTGCCACCAGCGCGGGGTTCCGGTATGAGCAGTACGTC.

The V gene is TRBV28, the J gene TRBJ1-5, with D perhaps matching TRBD1 (5 bases). The CDR3 is 13 amino acids. The germline V and J ends were trimmed by 7 bases and 7 bases, with 14 bases remaining between them. CDR1 is MDHEN, CDR2 SYDVKM, per germline. CDR3 sequence: CASTGTVVQPQHF. CDR3 in DNA: TGTGCCAGCACCGGGACCGTCGTCCAGCCCCAGCATTTT.

V and J are TRBV12-3 or TRBV12-4 and TRBJ2-1; 7 bases match TRBD1. The CDR3 covers 15 residues. V trimming: 6 bases; J trimming: 6 bases; junction bases outside the gene matches: 11. The CDR3, as DNA: TGTGCCAGCAGGCCAGACAGGGTGCGTGCCAATGAGCAGTTCTTC. It encodes CASRPDRVRANEQFF.

The J gene is TRBJ2-1, the V gene TRBV7-9; D gene ambiguous. Germline CDR1 reads SEHNR; CDR2 reads FQNEAQ (reference sequence). Trimming pared 0 bases from V and 7 bases from J, leaving 16 bases between. CDR3 length: 16 residues. CDR3 sequence reads: CASSLAVHRVGNEQFF. CDR3 bases: TGTGCCAGCAGCTTAGCCGTCCATCGGGTGGGGAATGAGCAGTTCTTC.

This clonotype was picked up a small number of times. This rearrangement joins TRBV9 to TRBJ1-2, with D perhaps TRBD1 (5 bases). The CDR3 runs to 15 residues. Germline V gives CDR1 SGDLS, CDR2 YYNGEE. The V end lost 3 bases, the J end lost 4 bases, and 16 bases lay between the germline ends. CDR3 bases: TGTGCCAGCAGCGAAACCCCGGACACATCCTATGGCTACACCTTC. As protein: CASSETPDTSYGYTF.

The CDR3 DNA sequence: TGCGCCAGCAGCCCGGACCCTCAAGAGACCCAGTACTTC. Its translation is CASSPDPQETQYF. This rearrangement joins TRBV5-1 to TRBJ2-5; unclear D gene. The CDR3 extends over 13 amino acids. Per germline, CDR1 SGHRS and CDR2 YFSETQ. Trimming pared 4 bases from V and 2 bases from J, leaving 9 bases between.